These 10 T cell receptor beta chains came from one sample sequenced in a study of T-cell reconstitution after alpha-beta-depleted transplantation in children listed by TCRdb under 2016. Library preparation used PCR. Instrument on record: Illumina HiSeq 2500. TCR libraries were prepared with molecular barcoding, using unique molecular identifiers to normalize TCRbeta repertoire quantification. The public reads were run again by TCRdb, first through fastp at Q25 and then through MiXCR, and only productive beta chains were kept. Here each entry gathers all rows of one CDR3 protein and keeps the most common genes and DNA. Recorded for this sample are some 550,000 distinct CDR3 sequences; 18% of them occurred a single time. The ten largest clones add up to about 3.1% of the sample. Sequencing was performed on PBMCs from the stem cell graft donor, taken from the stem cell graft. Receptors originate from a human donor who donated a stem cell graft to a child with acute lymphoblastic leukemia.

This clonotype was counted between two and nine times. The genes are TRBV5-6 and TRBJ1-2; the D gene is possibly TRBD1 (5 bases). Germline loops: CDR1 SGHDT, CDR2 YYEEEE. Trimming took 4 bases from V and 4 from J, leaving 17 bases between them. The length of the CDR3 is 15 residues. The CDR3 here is CASSPSQRDFYGYTF. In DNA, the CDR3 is TGTGCCAGCAGCCCGAGCCAGCGGGACTTCTATGGCTACACCTTC.

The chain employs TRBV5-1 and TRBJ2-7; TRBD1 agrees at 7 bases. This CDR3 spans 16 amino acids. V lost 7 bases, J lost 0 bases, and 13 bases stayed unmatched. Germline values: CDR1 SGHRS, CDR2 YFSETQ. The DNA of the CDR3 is TGCGCCAGCCAGGCTGTCCCGGGACAGCTCTCCTACGAGCAGTACTTC. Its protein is CASQAVPGQLSYEQYF.

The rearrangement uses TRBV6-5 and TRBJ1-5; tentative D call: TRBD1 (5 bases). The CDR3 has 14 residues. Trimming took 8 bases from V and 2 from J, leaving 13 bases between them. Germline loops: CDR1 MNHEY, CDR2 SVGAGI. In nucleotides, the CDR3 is TGTGCCAGCGGGGGGGGTCCTGGCAATCAGCCCCAGCATTTT. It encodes CASGGGPGNQPQHF.

CDR3 protein: CAWAGQINQPQHF. The DNA for the CDR3 is TGTGCCTGGGCGGGACAGATCAATCAGCCCCAGCATTTT. The V gene is TRBV30, the J gene TRBJ1-5; 7 positions match TRBD1. CDR1 is GTSNPN, CDR2 SVGIG, per germline (reference sequence). V lost 5 bases and J lost 3; bases outside the gene matches: 4. The CDR3 totals 13 residues.

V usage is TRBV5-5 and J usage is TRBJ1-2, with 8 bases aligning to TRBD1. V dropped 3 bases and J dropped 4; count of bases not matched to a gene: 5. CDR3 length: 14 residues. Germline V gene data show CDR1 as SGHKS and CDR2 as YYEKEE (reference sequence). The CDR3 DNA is TGTGCCAGCAGCTCGGGACAGGATATCTATGGCTACACCTTC. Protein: CASSSGQDIYGYTF.

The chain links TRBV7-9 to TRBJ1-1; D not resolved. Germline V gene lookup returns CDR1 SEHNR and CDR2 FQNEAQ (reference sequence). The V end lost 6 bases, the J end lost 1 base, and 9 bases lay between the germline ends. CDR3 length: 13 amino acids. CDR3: CASRRAANTEAFF. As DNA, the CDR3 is TGTGCCAGCAGAAGGGCGGCGAACACTGAAGCTTTCTTT.

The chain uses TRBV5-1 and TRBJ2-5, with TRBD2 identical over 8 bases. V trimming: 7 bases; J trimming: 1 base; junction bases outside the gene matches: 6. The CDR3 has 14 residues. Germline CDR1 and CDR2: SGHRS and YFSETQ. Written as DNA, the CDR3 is TGCGCCAGCTCTGTAGCGGGGCTCCAAGAGACCCAGTACTTC. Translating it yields CASSVAGLQETQYF.

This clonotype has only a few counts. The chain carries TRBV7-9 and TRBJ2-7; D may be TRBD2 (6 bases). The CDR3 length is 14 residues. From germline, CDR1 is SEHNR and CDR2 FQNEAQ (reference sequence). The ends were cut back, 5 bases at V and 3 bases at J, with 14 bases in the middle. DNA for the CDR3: TGTGCCAGCAGCGTTCCGGGGGAACTCTACGAGCAGTACTTC. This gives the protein CASSVPGELYEQYF.

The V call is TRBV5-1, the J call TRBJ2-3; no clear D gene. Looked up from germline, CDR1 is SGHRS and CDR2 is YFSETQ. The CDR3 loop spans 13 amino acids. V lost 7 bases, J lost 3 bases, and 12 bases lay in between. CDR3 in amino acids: CASQTIFTDTQYF. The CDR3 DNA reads TGCGCCAGCCAGACCATTTTTACAGATACGCAGTATTTT.

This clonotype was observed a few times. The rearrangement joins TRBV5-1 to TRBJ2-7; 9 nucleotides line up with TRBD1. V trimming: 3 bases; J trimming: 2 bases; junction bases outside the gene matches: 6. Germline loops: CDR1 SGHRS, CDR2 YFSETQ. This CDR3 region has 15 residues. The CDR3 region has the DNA TGCGCCAGCAGCTCGGACAGGGGTGGAACCTACGAGCAGTACTTC. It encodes CASSSDRGGTYEQYF. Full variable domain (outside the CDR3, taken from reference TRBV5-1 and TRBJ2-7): KAGVTQTPRYLIKTRGQQVTLSCSPISGHRSVSWYQQTPGQGLQFLFEYFSETQRNKGNFPGRFSGRQFSNSRSEMNVSTLELGDSALYLCASSSDRGGTYEQYFGPGTRLTVT.